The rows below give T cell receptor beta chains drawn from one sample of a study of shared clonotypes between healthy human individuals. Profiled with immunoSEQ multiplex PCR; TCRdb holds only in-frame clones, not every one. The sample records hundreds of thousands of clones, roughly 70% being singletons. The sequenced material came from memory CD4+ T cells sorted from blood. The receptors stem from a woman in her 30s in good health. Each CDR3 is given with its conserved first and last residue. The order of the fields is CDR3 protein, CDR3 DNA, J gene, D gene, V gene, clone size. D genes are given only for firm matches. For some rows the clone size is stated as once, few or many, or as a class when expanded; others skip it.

CDR3 protein: CASSFSDDGYTF; CDR3 DNA: TGTGCCAGCAGCTTTTCAGACGATGGCTACACCTTC; J gene: TRBJ1-2; D gene: .; V gene: TRBV11-2; clone size: .
CDR3 protein: CASSSSTVWNEQFF; CDR3 DNA: TGTGCCAGCAGTTCCTCGACAGTTTGGAATGAGCAGTTCTTC; J gene: TRBJ2-1; D gene: .; V gene: TRBV28; clone size: .
CDR3 protein: CASSPSGSTEQYF; CDR3 DNA: TGTGCCAGCAGCCCCAGTGGTTCGACGGAGCAGTACTTC; J gene: TRBJ2-7; D gene: .; V gene: TRBV6-1; clone size: .
CDR3 protein: CASGVAGGPDTQYF; CDR3 DNA: TGTGCCAGCGGGGTAGCGGGAGGGCCAGATACGCAGTATTTT; J gene: TRBJ2-3; D gene: TRBD2; V gene: TRBV6-1; clone size: once
CDR3 protein: CSVAHRVADTQYF; CDR3 DNA: TGCAGCGTCGCTCACAGGGTAGCAGATACGCAGTATTTT; J gene: TRBJ2-3; D gene: .; V gene: TRBV29-1; clone size: few
CDR3 protein: CASSPDRDRGYGYTF; CDR3 DNA: TGTGCCAGCAGCCCAGACCGGGACAGGGGTTATGGCTACACCTTC; J gene: TRBJ1-2; D gene: TRBD1; V gene: TRBV7-9; clone size: .
CDR3 protein: CASRTGNTIYF; CDR3 DNA: TGTGCCAGCAGAACTGGAAACACCATATATTTT; J gene: TRBJ1-3; D gene: .; V gene: TRBV6-5; clone size: .
CDR3 protein: CAISERTDQKQFF; CDR3 DNA: TGTGCCATCAGTGAGCGGACAGACCAAAAGCAGTTCTTC; J gene: TRBJ2-1; D gene: .; V gene: TRBV10-3; clone size: .
CDR3 protein: CASSVKLAGGPGELFF; CDR3 DNA: TGTGCCAGCAGCGTCAAACTAGCGGGAGGGCCCGGGGAGCTGTTTTTT; J gene: TRBJ2-2; D gene: TRBD2; V gene: TRBV9; clone size: once
CDR3 protein: CASSSQRGAGFF; CDR3 DNA: TGTGCCAGTAGTAGTCAGCGGGGGGCAGGGTTCTTC; J gene: TRBJ2-1; D gene: TRBD2; V gene: TRBV19; clone size: .
CDR3 protein: CASSTRNPGFSYNEQFF; CDR3 DNA: TGTGCCAGTAGTACCCGAAACCCGGGCTTCTCCTACAATGAGCAGTTCTTC; J gene: TRBJ2-1; D gene: .; V gene: TRBV19; clone size: .
CDR3 protein: CASSIAGGETQYF; CDR3 DNA: TGTGCCAGTAGTATCGCAGGTGGAGAGACCCAGTACTTC; J gene: TRBJ2-5; D gene: .; V gene: TRBV19; clone size: .
CDR3 protein: CASRKGQGQGNTIYF; CDR3 DNA: TGTGCCAGTAGAAAAGGACAGGGTCAAGGAAACACCATATATTTT; J gene: TRBJ1-3; D gene: TRBD1; V gene: TRBV19; clone size: .
CDR3 protein: CASSIGPGSYGYTF; CDR3 DNA: TGTGCCAGTAGTATAGGCCCGGGTTCCTATGGCTACACCTTC; J gene: TRBJ1-2; D gene: .; V gene: TRBV19; clone size: .
CDR3 protein: CASSYSRSSGNTIYF; CDR3 DNA: TGTGCCAGCAGTTACTCGAGGAGCTCTGGAAACACCATATATTTT; J gene: TRBJ1-3; D gene: .; V gene: TRBV6-5; clone size: .
CDR3 protein: CATSVLGEQYF; CDR3 DNA: TGTGCCACCAGCGTACTGGGCGAGCAGTACTTC; J gene: TRBJ2-7; D gene: .; V gene: TRBV15; clone size: few
CDR3 protein: CASSEQGGETQYF; CDR3 DNA: TGTGCCAGCAGTGAACAGGGTGGGGAGACCCAGTACTTC; J gene: TRBJ2-5; D gene: .; V gene: TRBV2; clone size: .
CDR3 protein: CASNGQAQETQYF; CDR3 DNA: TGTGCCAGCAACGGACAGGCGCAAGAGACCCAGTACTTC; J gene: TRBJ2-5; D gene: TRBD1; V gene: TRBV6-1; clone size: .
CDR3 protein: CASGRRAREVPDTQYF; CDR3 DNA: TGTGCCAGTGGAAGGCGGGCGCGGGAGGTTCCAGATACGCAGTATTTT; J gene: TRBJ2-3; D gene: TRBD2; V gene: TRBV2; clone size: .
CDR3 protein: CASSLSQGIGEQYF; CDR3 DNA: TGTGCCAGCAGCTTGAGCCAGGGGATCGGCGAGCAGTACTTC; J gene: TRBJ2-7; D gene: .; V gene: TRBV5-4; clone size: few
CDR3 protein: CASSGLGYDEQYF; CDR3 DNA: TGTGCCAGCTCGGGGCTAGGATATGACGAGCAGTACTTC; J gene: TRBJ2-7; D gene: .; V gene: TRBV18; clone size: .
CDR3 protein: CASSPRTGDTEAFF; CDR3 DNA: TGTGCCAGCTCACCACGAACAGGGGACACTGAAGCTTTCTTT; J gene: TRBJ1-1; D gene: TRBD1; V gene: TRBV18; clone size: .
CDR3 protein: CASIRTHTGTEAFF; CDR3 DNA: TGTGCCAGCATTCGGACCCACACAGGAACCGAAGCTTTCTTT; J gene: TRBJ1-1; D gene: .; V gene: TRBV6-1; clone size: .
CDR3 protein: CASSQEGVGDQPQHF; CDR3 DNA: TGCGCCAGCAGCCAAGAAGGTGTTGGTGATCAGCCCCAGCATTTT; J gene: TRBJ1-5; D gene: .; V gene: TRBV4-1; clone size: .
CDR3 protein: CSSQGVGEQYF; CDR3 DNA: TGCAGCTCCCAAGGGGTAGGCGAGCAGTACTTC; J gene: TRBJ2-7; D gene: .; V gene: TRBV20-1; clone size: .
CDR3 protein: CASGLQGRGAKNIQYF; CDR3 DNA: TGTGCCAGCGGCCTACAGGGTCGGGGGGCCAAAAACATTCAGTACTTC; J gene: TRBJ2-4; D gene: .; V gene: TRBV28; clone size: .
CDR3 protein: CASSWGGTEYF; CDR3 DNA: TGTGCCAGCTCGTGGGGGGGGACGGAGTACTTC; J gene: TRBJ2-7; D gene: TRBD2; V gene: TRBV27; clone size: .
CDR3 protein: CASSLSSGGSNEQFF; CDR3 DNA: TGCGCCAGCAGCTTGTCCAGCGGGGGGTCCAATGAGCAGTTCTTC; J gene: TRBJ2-1; D gene: TRBD2; V gene: TRBV5-1; clone size: .
CDR3 protein: CASSLTGARTDTQYF; CDR3 DNA: TGTGCCAGCAGCTTAACAGGGGCGAGGACAGATACGCAGTATTTT; J gene: TRBJ2-3; D gene: TRBD1; V gene: TRBV11-2; clone size: .
CDR3 protein: CASSEAFARDKNEQFF; CDR3 DNA: TGTGCCAGCAGTGAAGCTTTCGCCCGGGACAAGAATGAGCAGTTCTTC; J gene: TRBJ2-1; D gene: .; V gene: TRBV6-1; clone size: .
CDR3 protein: CAWNKGTTEAFF; CDR3 DNA: TGTGCCTGGAATAAGGGTACCACTGAAGCTTTCTTT; J gene: TRBJ1-1; D gene: .; V gene: TRBV30; clone size: .
CDR3 protein: CASSFRTSFIYEQYF; CDR3 DNA: TGTGCCAGCAGTTTCAGGACTAGCTTTATCTACGAGCAGTACTTC; J gene: TRBJ2-7; D gene: TRBD2; V gene: TRBV27; clone size: .
CDR3 protein: CASRGTGGGGIQYF; CDR3 DNA: TGTGCCAGTCGAGGGACAGGGGGCGGCGGCATTCAGTACTTC; J gene: TRBJ2-4; D gene: TRBD1; V gene: TRBV2; clone size: .
CDR3 protein: CASTRAGGISGANVLTF; CDR3 DNA: TGTGCCAGTACCAGGGCGGGAGGCATCTCTGGGGCCAACGTCCTGACTTTC; J gene: TRBJ2-6; D gene: TRBD2; V gene: TRBV19; clone size: once
CDR3 protein: CASSRDRLYEQYF; CDR3 DNA: TGTGCCAGCAGCCGAGACAGGCTTTACGAGCAGTACTTC; J gene: TRBJ2-7; D gene: .; V gene: TRBV6-1; clone size: .
CDR3 protein: CASSARGGSYEQYF; CDR3 DNA: TGTGCCAGCAGTGCCCGAGGAGGGTCCTACGAGCAGTACTTC; J gene: TRBJ2-7; D gene: .; V gene: TRBV27; clone size: few
CDR3 protein: CASSRYGYTF; CDR3 DNA: TGTGCCAGCAGTCGCTATGGCTACACCTTC; J gene: TRBJ1-2; D gene: .; V gene: TRBV28; clone size: .
CDR3 protein: CASSLRSAASSYEQYF; CDR3 DNA: TGTGCCAGCAGCTTGCGCTCAGCGGCGAGCTCCTACGAGCAGTACTTC; J gene: TRBJ2-7; D gene: .; V gene: TRBV5-8; clone size: .
CDR3 protein: CASSSGGWETQYF; CDR3 DNA: TGTGCCAGCAGCTCAGGGGGCTGGGAGACCCAGTACTTC; J gene: TRBJ2-5; D gene: TRBD1; V gene: TRBV11-2; clone size: .
CDR3 protein: CASSSGVGTDQPQHF; CDR3 DNA: TGCGCCAGCAGCTCGGGGGTAGGGACGGATCAGCCCCAGCATTTT; J gene: TRBJ1-5; D gene: .; V gene: TRBV5-1; clone size: few
CDR3 protein: CASSPLGQRQETQYF; CDR3 DNA: TGCGCCAGCAGCCCCTTAGGCCAGAGGCAAGAGACCCAGTACTTC; J gene: TRBJ2-5; D gene: .; V gene: TRBV4-1; clone size: many
CDR3 protein: CASSSNTGNQPQHF; CDR3 DNA: TGTGCCAGCAGTTCGAATACAGGGAATCAGCCCCAGCATTTT; J gene: TRBJ1-5; D gene: .; V gene: TRBV2; clone size: .